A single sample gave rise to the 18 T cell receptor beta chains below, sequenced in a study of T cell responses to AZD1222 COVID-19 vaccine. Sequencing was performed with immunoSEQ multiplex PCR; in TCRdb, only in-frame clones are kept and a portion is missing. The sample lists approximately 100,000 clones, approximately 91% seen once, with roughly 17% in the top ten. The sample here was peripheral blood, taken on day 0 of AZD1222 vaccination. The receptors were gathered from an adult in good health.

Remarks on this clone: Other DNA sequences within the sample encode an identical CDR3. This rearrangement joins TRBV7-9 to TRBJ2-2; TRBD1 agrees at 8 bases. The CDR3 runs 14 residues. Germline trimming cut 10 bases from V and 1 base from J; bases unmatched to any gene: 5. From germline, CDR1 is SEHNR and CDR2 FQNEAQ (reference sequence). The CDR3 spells CATRGTGNTGELFF. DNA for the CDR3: TGTGCCACCCGAGGGACAGGGAACACCGGGGAGCTGTTTTTT.

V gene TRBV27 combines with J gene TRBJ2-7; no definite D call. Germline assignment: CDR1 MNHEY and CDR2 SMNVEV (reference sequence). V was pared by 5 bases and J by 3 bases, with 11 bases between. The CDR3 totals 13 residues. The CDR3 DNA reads TGTGCCAGCAGTATTAACAGTTTCTACGAGCAGTACTTC. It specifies CASSINSFYEQYF.

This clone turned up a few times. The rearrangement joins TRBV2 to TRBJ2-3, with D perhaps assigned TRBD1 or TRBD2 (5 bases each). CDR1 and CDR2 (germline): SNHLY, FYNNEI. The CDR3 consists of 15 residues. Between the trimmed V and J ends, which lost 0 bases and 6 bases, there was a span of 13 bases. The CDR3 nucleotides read TGTGCCAGCAGTGAAGCGGCAGGGACCATCGATACGCAGTATTTT. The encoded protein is CASSEAAGTIDTQYF.

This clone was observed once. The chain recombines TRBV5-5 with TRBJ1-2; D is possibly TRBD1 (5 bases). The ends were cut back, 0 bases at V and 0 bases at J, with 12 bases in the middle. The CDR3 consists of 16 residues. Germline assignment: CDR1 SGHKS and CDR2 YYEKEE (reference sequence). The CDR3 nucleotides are TGTGCCAGCAGCTTGGCCTCGGGGCAAGCTAACTATGGCTACACCTTC. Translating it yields CASSLASGQANYGYTF.

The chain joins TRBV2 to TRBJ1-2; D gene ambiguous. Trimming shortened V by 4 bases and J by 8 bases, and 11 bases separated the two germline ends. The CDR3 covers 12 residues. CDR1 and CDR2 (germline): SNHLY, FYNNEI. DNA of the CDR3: TGTGCCAGCAGTGTGACCGGCCGGGGCTACACCTTC. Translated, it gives CASSVTGRGYTF.

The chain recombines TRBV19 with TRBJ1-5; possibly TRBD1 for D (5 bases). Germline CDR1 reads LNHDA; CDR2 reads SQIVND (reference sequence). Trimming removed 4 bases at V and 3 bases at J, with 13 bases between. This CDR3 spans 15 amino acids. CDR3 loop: CASSRTGDFNQPQHF. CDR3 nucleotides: TGTGCCAGTAGTAGGACGGGGGACTTCAATCAGCCCCAGCATTTT.

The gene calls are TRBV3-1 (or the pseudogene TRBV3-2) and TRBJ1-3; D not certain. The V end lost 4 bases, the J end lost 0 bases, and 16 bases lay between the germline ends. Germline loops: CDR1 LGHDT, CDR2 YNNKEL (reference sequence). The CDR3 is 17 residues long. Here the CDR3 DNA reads TGTGCCAGCAGCCGAGTCGGGCCAGGCCTCTCTGGAAACACCATATATTTT. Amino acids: CASSRVGPGLSGNTIYF.

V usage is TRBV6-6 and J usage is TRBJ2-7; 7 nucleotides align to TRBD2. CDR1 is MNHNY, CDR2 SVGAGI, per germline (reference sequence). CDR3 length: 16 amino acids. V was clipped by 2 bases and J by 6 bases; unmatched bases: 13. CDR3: CASSYRLSGGMTEQYF. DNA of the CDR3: TGTGCCAGCAGTTACAGGTTATCGGGAGGTATGACCGAGCAGTACTTC.

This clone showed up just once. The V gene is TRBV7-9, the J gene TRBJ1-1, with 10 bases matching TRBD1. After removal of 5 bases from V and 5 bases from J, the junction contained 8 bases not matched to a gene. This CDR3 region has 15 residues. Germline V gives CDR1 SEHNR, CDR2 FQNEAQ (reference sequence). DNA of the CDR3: TGTGCCAGCAGCAAAATCGGGACAGGGGCAACTGAAGCTTTCTTT. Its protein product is CASSKIGTGATEAFF. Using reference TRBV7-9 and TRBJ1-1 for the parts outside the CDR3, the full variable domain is DTGVSQNPRHKITKRGQNVTFRCDPISEHNRLYWYRQTLGQGPEFLTYFQNEAQLEKSRLLSDRFSAERPKGSFSTLEIQRTEQGDSAMYLCASSKIGTGATEAFFGQGTRLTVV.

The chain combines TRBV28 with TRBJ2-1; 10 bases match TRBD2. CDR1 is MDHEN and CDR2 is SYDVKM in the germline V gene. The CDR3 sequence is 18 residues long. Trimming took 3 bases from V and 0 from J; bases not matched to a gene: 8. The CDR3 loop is CASSLLLAGSSSYNEQFF. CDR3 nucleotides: TGTGCCAGCAGTTTGTTACTAGCGGGGTCCAGCTCCTACAATGAGCAGTTCTTC.

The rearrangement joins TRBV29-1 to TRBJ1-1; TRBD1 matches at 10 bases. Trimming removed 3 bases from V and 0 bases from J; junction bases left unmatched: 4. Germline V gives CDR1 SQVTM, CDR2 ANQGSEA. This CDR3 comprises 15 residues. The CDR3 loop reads CSVEWTGGMNTEAFF. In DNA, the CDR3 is TGCAGCGTTGAGTGGACAGGGGGGATGAACACTGAAGCTTTCTTT.

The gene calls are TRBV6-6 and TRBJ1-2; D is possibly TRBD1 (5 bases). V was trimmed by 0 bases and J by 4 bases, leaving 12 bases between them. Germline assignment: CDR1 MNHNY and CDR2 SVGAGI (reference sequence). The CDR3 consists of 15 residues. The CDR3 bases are TGTGCCAGCAGTTACTCGAGGGGCTGGAGCTATGGCTACACCTTC. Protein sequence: CASSYSRGWSYGYTF.

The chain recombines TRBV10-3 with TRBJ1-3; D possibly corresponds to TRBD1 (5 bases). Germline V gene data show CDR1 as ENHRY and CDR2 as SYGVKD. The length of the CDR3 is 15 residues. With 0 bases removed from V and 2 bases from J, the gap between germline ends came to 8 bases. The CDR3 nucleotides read TGTGCCATCAGTGAGTCCGGGGCAGCTGGAAACACCATATATTTT. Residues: CAISESGAAGNTIYF.

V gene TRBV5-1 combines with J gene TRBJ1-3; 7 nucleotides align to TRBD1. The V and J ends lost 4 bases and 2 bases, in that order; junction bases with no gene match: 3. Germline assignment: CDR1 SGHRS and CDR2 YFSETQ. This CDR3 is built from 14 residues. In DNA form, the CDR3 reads TGCGCCAGCAGCCTCGGGACAGCTGGAAACACCATATATTTT. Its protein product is CASSLGTAGNTIYF.

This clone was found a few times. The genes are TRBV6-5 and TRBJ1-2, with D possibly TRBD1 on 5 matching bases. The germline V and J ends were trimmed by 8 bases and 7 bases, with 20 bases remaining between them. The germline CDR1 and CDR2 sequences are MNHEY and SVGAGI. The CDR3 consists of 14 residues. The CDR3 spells CASGYGAGGFGYTF. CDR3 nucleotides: TGTGCCAGCGGATATGGGGCTGGAGGGTTTGGCTACACCTTC.

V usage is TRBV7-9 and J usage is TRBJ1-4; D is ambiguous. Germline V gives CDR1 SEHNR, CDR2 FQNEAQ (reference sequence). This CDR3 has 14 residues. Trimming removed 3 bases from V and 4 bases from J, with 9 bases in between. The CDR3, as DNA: TGTGCCAGCAGCTTTCAACAGCTTAATGAAAAACTGTTTTTT. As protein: CASSFQQLNEKLFF.

Here the CDR3 reads CASSFRLANTEAFF. For the CDR3, the DNA is TGTGCCAGCAGTTTTCGGTTGGCGAACACTGAAGCTTTCTTT. The chain carries TRBV28 and TRBJ1-1; D not certain. V was shortened by 3 bases and J by 1 base, with 9 bases between the two germline ends. In germline, CDR1 is MDHEN, CDR2 SYDVKM. This CDR3 comprises 14 residues.

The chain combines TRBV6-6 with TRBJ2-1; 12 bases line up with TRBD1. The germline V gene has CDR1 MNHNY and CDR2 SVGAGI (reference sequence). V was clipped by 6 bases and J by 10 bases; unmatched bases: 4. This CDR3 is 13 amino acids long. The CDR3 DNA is TGTGCCAGCAGGGGACAGGGGGCGAGCGAGCAGTTCTTC. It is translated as CASRGQGASEQFF.